The 2 T cell receptor beta chains presented below share a single source sample, sequenced in a study of T cell repertoires in breast cancer. Blocking oligonucleotides added to a second nested PCR suppressed unpaired genes. TCRdb processed the emulsion pairing reads anew with MiXCR; each CDR3 protein has one entry. The sample holds some 37,000 distinct CDR3 sequences; roughly 42% are singletons and the top ten take approximately 62%. The expanded emulsion RT-PCR method captured paired alpha and beta chains from CD8+ T cells. Sequenced input: CD8+ T cells. The source of these receptors is a pool of human donors with breast cancer or a healthy control (not recorded which).

This clonotype has more than one count but fewer than ten. Here the CDR3 DNA reads TGCGCCAGCAGTGAAGGAGGGTCCTACGAGCAGTACTTC. Its protein product is CASSEGGSYEQYF. The rearrangement links TRBV10-2 to TRBJ2-7; TRBD2 is a possible D gene (6 bases). Trimming took off 3 bases at V and 1 base at J, with 7 bases between the two ends. Germline V gene data show CDR1 as WSHSY and CDR2 as SAAADI. This CDR3 region has 13 residues.

The V gene is TRBV30, the J gene TRBJ1-5, with 9 bases matching TRBD1. J lost 7 bases, V lost 2 bases, and 6 bases had no gene match. This CDR3 is 14 amino acids long. Germline CDR1 reads GTSNPN; CDR2 reads SVGIG (reference sequence). In DNA form, the CDR3 reads TGTGCCTGGAGTTCCGGACAGGGGAACCAGCCCCAGCATTTT. It is translated as CAWSSGQGNQPQHF.